This TCR beta chain stems from a study of blood T cell repertoires in COVID-19. In the original analysis: Reference gene primers were amplified, and this amplification served to estimate nucleated cell counts. Profiling relied on immunoSEQ multiplex PCR, and the TCRdb table lists in-frame clones only, not all of them. V and J calls and clone size are as listed in that table; D and trimming were resolved from the DNA. The sample has under 200,000 clones, around four fifths seen once. The CDR3 totals 13 residues. V dropped 6 bases and J dropped 8; count of bases not matched to a gene: 1. From germline, CDR1 is LNHDA and CDR2 SQIVND (reference sequence). This clone is a singleton in its sample.

The specimen was peripheral blood. The V gene is TRBV19, the J gene TRBJ2-1, with TRBD2 matching over 13 bases. The receptor's source is a man aged 30-40 years with active or convalescent COVID-19. The DNA for the CDR3 is TGTGCCAGTAGACTAGCGGGGGGGCATGAGCAGTTCTTC. Translation: CASRLAGGHEQFF.